This T cell receptor (beta chain) emerged from a study of T cell repertoires in cytomegalovirus infection. Background on the study: Well-studied HLA-B-restricted CMV epitopes were used in the study alongside recently identified HLA-C-restricted ones. CMV infection together with matching HLA type was indicated by public TCR beta signatures.

As for this clonotype: The antigen is unknown.

The CDR3 sequence is 12 residues long. V was pared by 5 bases and J by 4 bases, with 11 bases between. Germline values: CDR1 SQVTM, CDR2 ANQGSEA. Study-level results: Identification of carriers of CMV plus the relevant HLA was performed using cumulative public TCR beta family frequency. There were HLA-C-restricted CMV-specific TCR beta clonotypes dominating the ex vivo response.

TCRdb itself ran the reads through MiXCR, one entry per CDR3 protein. The data contain 250,000 to 300,000 distinct CDR3 sequences, under 25% of them singletons. The chain is built from TRBV29-1 and TRBJ1-2; D is uncertain. This receptor was obtained from a human donor in good health (CMV status not recorded). Some clones in this sample may be carry-over from other donors' samples. This material consisted of cultured PBMCs, taken from culture after CMV antigen stimulation. CDR3 nucleotides: TGCAGCGTTTATGAGGACGGCTATGGCTACACCTTC. It yields the protein CSVYEDGYGYTF.